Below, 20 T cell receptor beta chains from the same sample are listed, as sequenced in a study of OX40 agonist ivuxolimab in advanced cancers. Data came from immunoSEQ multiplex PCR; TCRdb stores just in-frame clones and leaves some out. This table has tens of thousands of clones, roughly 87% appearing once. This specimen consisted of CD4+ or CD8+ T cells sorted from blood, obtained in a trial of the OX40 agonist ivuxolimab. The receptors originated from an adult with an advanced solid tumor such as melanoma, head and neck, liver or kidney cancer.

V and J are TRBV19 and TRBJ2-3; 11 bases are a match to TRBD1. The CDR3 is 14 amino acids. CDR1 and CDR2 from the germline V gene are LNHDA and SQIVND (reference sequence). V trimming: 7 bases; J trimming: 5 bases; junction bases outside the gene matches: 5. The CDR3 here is CASNGQGAGDTQYF. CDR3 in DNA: TGTGCCAGTAATGGACAGGGGGCGGGAGATACGCAGTATTTT.

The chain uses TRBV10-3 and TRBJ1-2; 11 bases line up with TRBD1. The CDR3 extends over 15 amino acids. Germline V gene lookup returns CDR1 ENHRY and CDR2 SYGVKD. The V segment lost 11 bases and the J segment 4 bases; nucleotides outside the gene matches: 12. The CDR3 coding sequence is TGTGCCGCTAGCCGGGACAGGGGGAGAGGCTATGGCTACACCTTC. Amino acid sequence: CAASRDRGRGYGYTF.

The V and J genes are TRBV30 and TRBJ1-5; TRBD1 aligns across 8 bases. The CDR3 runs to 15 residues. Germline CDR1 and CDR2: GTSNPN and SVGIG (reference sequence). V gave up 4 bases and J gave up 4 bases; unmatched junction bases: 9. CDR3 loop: CAWTISGGANQPQHF. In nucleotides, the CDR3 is TGTGCCTGGACGATATCAGGGGGCGCGAATCAGCCCCAGCATTTT.

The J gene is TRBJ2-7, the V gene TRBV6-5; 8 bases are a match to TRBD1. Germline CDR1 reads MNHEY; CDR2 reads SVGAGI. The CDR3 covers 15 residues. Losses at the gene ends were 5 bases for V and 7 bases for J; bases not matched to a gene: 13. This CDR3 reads CASSRQGNTGREQYF. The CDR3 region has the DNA TGTGCCAGCAGTAGACAGGGGAACACAGGACGGGAGCAGTACTTC.

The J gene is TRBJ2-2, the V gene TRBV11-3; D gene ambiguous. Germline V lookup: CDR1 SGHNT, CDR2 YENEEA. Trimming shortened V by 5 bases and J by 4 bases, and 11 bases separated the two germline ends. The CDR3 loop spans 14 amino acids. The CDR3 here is CASSQNRLTGELFF. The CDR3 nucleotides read TGTGCCAGCAGCCAAAACCGTCTCACCGGGGAGCTGTTTTTT.

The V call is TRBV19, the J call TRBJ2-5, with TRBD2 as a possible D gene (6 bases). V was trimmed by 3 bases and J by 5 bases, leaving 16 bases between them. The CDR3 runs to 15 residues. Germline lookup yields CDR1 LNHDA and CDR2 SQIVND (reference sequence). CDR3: CASSIGDAGRETQYF. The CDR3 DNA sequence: TGTGCCAGTAGTATTGGAGACGCGGGGCGGGAGACCCAGTACTTC.

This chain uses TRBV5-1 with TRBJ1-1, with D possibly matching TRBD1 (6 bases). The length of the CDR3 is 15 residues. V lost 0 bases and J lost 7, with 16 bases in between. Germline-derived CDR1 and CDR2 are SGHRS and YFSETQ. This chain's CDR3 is CASSLGTGRAREAFF. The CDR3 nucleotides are TGCGCCAGCAGCTTGGGAACAGGGAGGGCCCGTGAAGCTTTCTTT.

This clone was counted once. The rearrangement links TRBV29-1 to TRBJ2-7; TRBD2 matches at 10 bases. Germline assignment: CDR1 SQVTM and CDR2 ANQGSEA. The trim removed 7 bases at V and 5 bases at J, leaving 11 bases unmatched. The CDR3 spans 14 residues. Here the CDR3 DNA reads TGCAGCGCCCCTCTAGCGGGGGTCTTCAACGAGCAGTACTTC. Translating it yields CSAPLAGVFNEQYF.

The CDR3 loop is CASSLRGRPDTQYF. The CDR3, as DNA: TGTGCCAGCAGCTTACGGGGGAGGCCGGATACGCAGTATTTT. This chain joins TRBV7-3 and TRBJ2-3, with a weak D call TRBD2 (6 bases). The CDR3 has 14 residues. V shed 2 bases and J shed 6 bases, with 12 bases lying between them. CDR1 and CDR2 (germline): SGHTA, FQGTGA. Full variable domain (outside the CDR3, taken from reference TRBV7-3 and TRBJ2-3): GAGVSQTPSNKVTEKGKYVELRCDPISGHTALYWYRQSLGQGPEFLIYFQGTGAADDSGLPNDRFFAVRPEGSVSTLKIQRTERGDSAVYLCASSLRGRPDTQYFGPGTRLTVL.

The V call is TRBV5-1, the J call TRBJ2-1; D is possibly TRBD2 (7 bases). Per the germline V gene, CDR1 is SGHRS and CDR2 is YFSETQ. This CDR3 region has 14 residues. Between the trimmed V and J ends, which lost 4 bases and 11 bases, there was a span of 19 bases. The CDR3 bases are TGCGCCAGCAGCGTAGCGCGGGGGCGCGGTAAGCAGTTCTTC. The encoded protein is CASSVARGRGKQFF.

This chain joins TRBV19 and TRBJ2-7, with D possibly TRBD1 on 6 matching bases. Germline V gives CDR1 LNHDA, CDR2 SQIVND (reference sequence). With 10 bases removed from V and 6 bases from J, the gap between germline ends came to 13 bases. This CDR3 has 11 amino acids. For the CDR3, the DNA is TGTGCCACCCGACAGGCCCGCGAGCAGTACTTC. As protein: CATRQAREQYF.

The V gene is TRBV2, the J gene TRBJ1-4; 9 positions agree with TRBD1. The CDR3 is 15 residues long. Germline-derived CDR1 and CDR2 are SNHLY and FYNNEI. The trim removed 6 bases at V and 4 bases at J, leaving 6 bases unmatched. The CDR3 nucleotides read TGTGCCAGCAGGCCCTCGGGACAGGGTAATGAAAAACTGTTTTTT. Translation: CASRPSGQGNEKLFF.

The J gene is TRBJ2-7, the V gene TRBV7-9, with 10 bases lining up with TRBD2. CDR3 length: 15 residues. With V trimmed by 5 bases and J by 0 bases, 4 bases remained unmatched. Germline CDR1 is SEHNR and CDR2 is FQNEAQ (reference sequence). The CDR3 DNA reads TGTGCCAGCAGCGCATTAGCGGGGGGCTCCTACGAGCAGTACTTC. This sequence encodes CASSALAGGSYEQYF.

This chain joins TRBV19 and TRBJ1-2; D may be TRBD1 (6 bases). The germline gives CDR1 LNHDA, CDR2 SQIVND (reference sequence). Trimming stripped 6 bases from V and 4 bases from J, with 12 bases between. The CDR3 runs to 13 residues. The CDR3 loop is CASSFTGSYGYTF. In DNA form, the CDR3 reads TGTGCCAGTAGCTTCACAGGGTCCTATGGCTACACCTTC. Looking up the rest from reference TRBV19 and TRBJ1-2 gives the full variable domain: DGGITQSPKYLFRKEGQNVTLSCEQNLNHDAMYWYRQDPGQGLRLIYYSQIVNDFQKGDIAEGYSVSREKKESFPLTVTSAQKNPTAFYLCASSFTGSYGYTFGSGTRLTVV.

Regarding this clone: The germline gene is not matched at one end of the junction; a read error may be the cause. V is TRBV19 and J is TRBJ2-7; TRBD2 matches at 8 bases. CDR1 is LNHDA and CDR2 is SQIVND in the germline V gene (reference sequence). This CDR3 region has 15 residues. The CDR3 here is CASSIRGGYSNEQYF. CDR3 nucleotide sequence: TGTGCCAGTAGTATACGGGGGGGGTACTCCAACGAGCAGTACTTC.

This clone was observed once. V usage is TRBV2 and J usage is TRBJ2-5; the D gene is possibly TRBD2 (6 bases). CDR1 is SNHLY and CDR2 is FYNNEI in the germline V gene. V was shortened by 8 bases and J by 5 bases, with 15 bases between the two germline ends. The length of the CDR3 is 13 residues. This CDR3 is CASLRNGGETQYF. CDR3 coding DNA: TGTGCCAGCCTTCGAAATGGGGGGGAGACCCAGTACTTC.

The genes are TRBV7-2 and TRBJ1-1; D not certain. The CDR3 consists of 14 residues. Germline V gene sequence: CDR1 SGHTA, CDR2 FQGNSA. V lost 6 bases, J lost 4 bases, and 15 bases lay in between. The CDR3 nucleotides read TGTGCCAGCAGTTTCAGGAGGACGAGCACTGAAGCTTTCTTT. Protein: CASSFRRTSTEAFF.

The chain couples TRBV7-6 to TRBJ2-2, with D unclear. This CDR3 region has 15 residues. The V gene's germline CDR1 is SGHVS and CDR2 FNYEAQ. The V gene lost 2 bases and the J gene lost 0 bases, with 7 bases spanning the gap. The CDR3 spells CASSLRGTNTGELFF. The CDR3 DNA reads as TGTGCCAGCAGCTTACGCGGTACGAACACCGGGGAGCTGTTTTTT.

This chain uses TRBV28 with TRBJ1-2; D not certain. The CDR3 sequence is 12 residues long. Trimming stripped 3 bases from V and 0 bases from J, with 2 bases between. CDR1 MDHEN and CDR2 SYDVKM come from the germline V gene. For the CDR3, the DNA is TGTGCCAGCAGTTTTACTAACTATGGCTACACCTTC. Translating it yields CASSFTNYGYTF.

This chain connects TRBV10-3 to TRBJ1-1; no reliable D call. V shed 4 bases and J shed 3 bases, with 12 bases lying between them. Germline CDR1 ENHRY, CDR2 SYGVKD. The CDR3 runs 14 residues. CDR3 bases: TGTGCCATCAGTGGGACGGGTCGGGACACTGAAGCTTTCTTT. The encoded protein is CAISGTGRDTEAFF.